The T cell receptor beta chain under discussion was sequenced for a study of cytomegalovirus exposure and HLA in healthy donors. Comments on this clone: No antigen is known for it.

Findings and limits, study-wide: Immune exposure information comprised only CMV serostatus.

Germline V gives CDR1 MNHNS, CDR2 SASEGT. The CDR3 contains 15 residues. V shed 6 bases and J shed 4 bases, with 16 bases lying between them. The PCR employed 60 Vbeta primers together with 13 Jbeta primers. Repertoires were generated with immunoSEQ multiplex PCR, while TCRdb's copy carries only in-frame clones and drops some. The sample includes around 92,000 clones, more than 60% seen only once; the top ten take roughly 8%. The receptor's source is a human donor in good health. The chain combines TRBV6-1 with TRBJ2-1; weak D call: TRBD1 (6 bases). The specimen was PBMCs. The CDR3 DNA is TGTGCCAGCAGACCGGGGACAAACCCTTACAATGAGCAGTTCTTC. Its translation: CASRPGTNPYNEQFF.